The clone carrying this T cell receptor (beta chain) has just a few counts. What it recognizes is unknown. The entry originates in a study of blood T cells in healthy people across ages. Overall study findings and caveats: Naive and antigen-experienced cells were not separated, limiting conclusive comparison. Per million T cells, TCR beta diversity dropped about linearly as age rose.

Together with a sample-barcoded 5' primer, a J-beta primer mix was included in a second PCR lasting roughly 6 to 12 cycles. Every molecule of cDNA carried a tag from a template-switch adaptor with 12 random nucleotides. TCRdb independently ran MiXCR on the 5' RACE reads; one entry per CDR3 protein. Of fewer than 2 million distinct CDR3 sequences in the sample, 39% are singletons; the top ten hold under 25%. Germline CDR1 is LGHDT and CDR2 is YNNKEL (reference sequence). This CDR3 is 12 amino acids long. Trimming cost V 2 bases and J 7 bases, with 6 bases left between them. The chain couples TRBV3-1 to TRBJ2-1; D uncertain. Specimen: blood. The sequence was obtained from a human donor in good health. CDR3 residues: CASSQWGNEQFF. Written as DNA, the CDR3 is TGTGCCAGCAGCCAATGGGGTAATGAGCAGTTCTTC.